Listed below are T cell receptor beta chains from one sample, sequenced in a study of blood T cells in healthy people across ages. TCRdb re-analysed the 5' RACE reads in MiXCR, keeping a single row per CDR3 protein. Among approximately 850,000 distinct CDR3 sequences, more than 45% were seen once, and the ten largest hold 20% to 25%. Sequenced: blood. The source of these receptors is a man younger than 45 in good health. Each CDR3 is given without its conserved first and last residue. The order of the fields is J gene, V gene, CDR3 protein.

>TRBJ1-2|TRBV4-3
ASSQGRQGNYGYT
>TRBJ2-7|TRBV18
ASSPDRNEQY
>TRBJ2-5|TRBV29-1
SVLAWRETQY
>TRBJ2-1|TRBV29-1
SAGTLYNEQF
>TRBJ2-5|TRBV5-1
ASSLAGASGPQETQY
>TRBJ1-1|TRBV12-3/TRBV12-4
ASRQPPNTEAF
>TRBJ2-1|TRBV7-2
ASSLVAHNEQF
>TRBJ2-5|TRBV20-1
SATSSKGTETQY
>TRBJ2-1|TRBV5-1
ASTGEVYNEQF
>TRBJ1-6|TRBV20-1
SAPRGQALH
>TRBJ2-3|TRBV5-1
ASSSGTISTDTQY
>TRBJ2-3|TRBV6-2/TRBV6-3
ASSYRRLAADTQY
>TRBJ2-3|TRBV9
ASSVEGSGRTDTQY
>TRBJ1-1|TRBV3-1
ASSPGDAENTEAF
>TRBJ2-1|TRBV29-1
SVAGTSGAQF
>TRBJ2-7|TRBV20-1
SARLDSYEQY
>TRBJ2-3|TRBV12-3/TRBV12-4
ASSFFGLAGIDTQY
>TRBJ2-3|TRBV4-3
ASSQHHRDRFWADTQY
>TRBJ2-7|TRBV20-1
SAHGQGTYEQY
>TRBJ1-2|TRBV12-3/TRBV12-4
ASSWAGEGNGYT
>TRBJ2-1|TRBV27
ASSRVGWSYNEQF
>TRBJ2-3|TRBV4-3
ASSQGYAGGGDTQY
>TRBJ2-5|TRBV4-3
ASSQDRSSGRKFGETQY
>TRBJ2-5|TRBV29-1
STPRGLHETQY
>TRBJ1-2|TRBV4-2
ASSQERGLDGYT